These T cell receptor beta chains were read from a single sample in a study of blood T cell repertoires in COVID-19. Data came from immunoSEQ multiplex PCR; TCRdb stores just in-frame clones and leaves some out. The data hold 140,000 to 150,000 clones, with around nine tenths observed a single time. The sample comprised peripheral blood. The origin of the receptors is a woman aged 50 to 60 with active or convalescent COVID-19. CDR3s include the opening cysteine and the closing phenylalanine or tryptophan. A D gene is named only where the DNA matches it firmly. Clone size is shown for a subset of rows, as once, few, many or a class of expanded clone.

abundance: NA; v_gene: TRBV7-7; d_gene: TRBD2; j_gene: TRBJ2-1; CDR3aa: CASSQGLAGGNEQFF; CDR3nt: TGTGCTAGCAGTCAGGGACTAGCGGGGGGCAATGAGCAGTTCTTC
abundance: NA; v_gene: TRBV6-6; d_gene: NA; j_gene: TRBJ1-2; CDR3aa: CASSSATVISNYGYTF; CDR3nt: TGTGCCAGCAGTTCCGCGACAGTAATTTCTAACTATGGCTACACCTTC
abundance: NA; v_gene: TRBV21-1; d_gene: NA; j_gene: TRBJ2-3; CDR3aa: CASSRELQGAGADTQYF; CDR3nt: TGTGCCAGCAGCAGAGAATTACAGGGGGCCGGCGCAGATACGCAGTATTTT
abundance: NA; v_gene: TRBV7-9; d_gene: TRBD2; j_gene: TRBJ2-2; CDR3aa: CASSPLAGGVTGELFF; CDR3nt: TGTGCCAGCAGCCCCCTAGCGGGGGGGGTCACCGGGGAGCTGTTTTTT
abundance: NA; v_gene: TRBV18; d_gene: NA; j_gene: TRBJ2-2; CDR3aa: CASSPPSVTGELFF; CDR3nt: TGTGCCAGCTCACCACCGTCTGTCACCGGGGAGCTGTTTTTT
abundance: NA; v_gene: TRBV5-5; d_gene: TRBD1; j_gene: TRBJ2-6; CDR3aa: CASSLFDRAGANVLTF; CDR3nt: TGTGCCAGCAGCTTGTTCGACAGGGCTGGGGCCAACGTCCTGACTTTC
abundance: NA; v_gene: TRBV5-1; d_gene: TRBD1; j_gene: TRBJ2-7; CDR3aa: CASSQTGYYEQYF; CDR3nt: TGCGCCAGCAGCCAGACAGGGTACTACGAGCAGTACTTC
abundance: NA; v_gene: TRBV28; d_gene: TRBD2; j_gene: TRBJ2-1; CDR3aa: CASSLGGLAGGLIYNEQFF; CDR3nt: TGTGCCAGCAGTTTAGGGGGACTAGCGGGAGGTCTTATCTACAATGAGCAGTTCTTC
abundance: NA; v_gene: TRBV27; d_gene: NA; j_gene: TRBJ1-5; CDR3aa: CASSPTGYGRNQPQHF; CDR3nt: TGTGCCAGCAGTCCCACAGGGTATGGGCGCAATCAGCCCCAGCATTTT
abundance: NA; v_gene: TRBV4-2; d_gene: TRBD2; j_gene: TRBJ2-7; CDR3aa: CASSQAGGPGEQYF; CDR3nt: TGTGCCAGCAGCCAAGCGGGAGGGCCGGGAGAGCAGTACTTC
abundance: NA; v_gene: TRBV18; d_gene: TRBD2; j_gene: TRBJ2-1; CDR3aa: CASSPTSGRANEQFF; CDR3nt: TGTGCCAGCTCCCCGACTAGCGGGAGGGCCAATGAGCAGTTCTTC
abundance: NA; v_gene: TRBV30; d_gene: NA; j_gene: TRBJ1-1; CDR3aa: CAWIGNLRGAFF; CDR3nt: TGTGCCTGGATTGGCAACCTCCGGGGGGCTTTCTTT
abundance: NA; v_gene: TRBV7-9; d_gene: NA; j_gene: TRBJ2-1; CDR3aa: CASSVQTYNEQFF; CDR3nt: TGTGCCAGCAGCGTACAGACCTACAATGAGCAGTTCTTC
abundance: NA; v_gene: TRBV7-9; d_gene: NA; j_gene: TRBJ2-1; CDR3aa: CASLRAASNEQFF; CDR3nt: TGTGCCAGCTTGCGAGCGGCAAGCAATGAGCAGTTCTTC
abundance: once; v_gene: TRBV6-1; d_gene: NA; j_gene: TRBJ1-2; CDR3aa: CASSGRAGLNALYGYTF; CDR3nt: TGTGCCAGCAGTGGTCGAGCGGGTCTCAATGCCCTCTATGGCTACACCTTC
abundance: NA; v_gene: TRBV18; d_gene: TRBD1; j_gene: TRBJ1-2; CDR3aa: CASSPQGAEGYTF; CDR3nt: TGTGCCAGCTCACCACAGGGGGCGGAAGGCTACACCTTC
abundance: NA; v_gene: TRBV30; d_gene: NA; j_gene: TRBJ2-2; CDR3aa: CAWSPTNTGELFF; CDR3nt: TGTGCCTGGAGTCCTACGAACACCGGGGAGCTGTTTTTT
abundance: NA; v_gene: TRBV6-2/TRBV6-3; d_gene: TRBD2; j_gene: TRBJ2-3; CDR3aa: CASSYSGTSGRSTYF; CDR3nt: TGTGCCAGCAGTTACTCCGGGACTAGCGGGAGAAGTACGTATTTT
abundance: NA; v_gene: TRBV6-2/TRBV6-3; d_gene: TRBD1; j_gene: TRBJ2-3; CDR3aa: CASSYSPGQGTDTQYF; CDR3nt: TGTGCCAGCAGTTACTCGCCGGGACAGGGCACAGATACGCAGTATTTT
abundance: NA; v_gene: TRBV4-3; d_gene: NA; j_gene: TRBJ1-3; CDR3aa: CASSQDTYLSGNTIYF; CDR3nt: TGCGCCAGCAGCCAAGACACATACCTCTCTGGAAACACCATATATTTT
abundance: NA; v_gene: TRBV11-2; d_gene: NA; j_gene: TRBJ2-3; CDR3aa: CASSFQSDTQYF; CDR3nt: TGTGCCAGCAGCTTCCAGTCGGATACGCAGTATTTT
abundance: NA; v_gene: TRBV7-8; d_gene: NA; j_gene: TRBJ1-1; CDR3aa: CASSLGISGGTEAFF; CDR3nt: TGTGCCAGCAGCTTAGGTATCTCCGGGGGAACTGAAGCTTTCTTT
abundance: NA; v_gene: TRBV5-4; d_gene: TRBD2; j_gene: TRBJ2-3; CDR3aa: CASSPGLAGPTDTQYF; CDR3nt: TGTGCCAGCAGCCCCGGACTAGCGGGCCCCACAGATACGCAGTATTTT
abundance: once; v_gene: TRBV6-2/TRBV6-3; d_gene: TRBD1; j_gene: TRBJ2-3; CDR3aa: CASSYSRDRGSDTQYF; CDR3nt: TGTGCCAGCAGTTACTCTCGGGACAGGGGCTCTGATACGCAGTATTTT
abundance: few; v_gene: TRBV18; d_gene: NA; j_gene: TRBJ1-1; CDR3aa: CASSSMNTEAFF; CDR3nt: TGTGCCAGCTCTTCAATGAACACTGAAGCTTTCTTT
abundance: NA; v_gene: TRBV2; d_gene: NA; j_gene: TRBJ1-5; CDR3aa: CASSRLEASNQPQHF; CDR3nt: TGTGCCAGCAGTCGTTTGGAAGCGAGCAATCAGCCCCAGCATTTT
abundance: NA; v_gene: TRBV6-1; d_gene: TRBD1; j_gene: TRBJ1-2; CDR3aa: CASSDRQGNYGYTF; CDR3nt: TGTGCCAGCAGTGACCGACAGGGGAACTATGGCTACACCTTC